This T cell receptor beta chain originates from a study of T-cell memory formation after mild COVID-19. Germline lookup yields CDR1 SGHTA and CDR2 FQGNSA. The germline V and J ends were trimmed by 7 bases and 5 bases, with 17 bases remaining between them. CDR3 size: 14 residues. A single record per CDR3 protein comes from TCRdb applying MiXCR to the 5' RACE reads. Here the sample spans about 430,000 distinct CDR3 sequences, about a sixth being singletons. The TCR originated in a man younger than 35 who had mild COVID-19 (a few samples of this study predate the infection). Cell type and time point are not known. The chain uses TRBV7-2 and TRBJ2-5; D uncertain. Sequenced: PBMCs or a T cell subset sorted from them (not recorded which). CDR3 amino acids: CASNRPPSEETQYF. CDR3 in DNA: TGTGCCAGCAACCGACCGCCTTCAGAGGAGACCCAGTACTTC.